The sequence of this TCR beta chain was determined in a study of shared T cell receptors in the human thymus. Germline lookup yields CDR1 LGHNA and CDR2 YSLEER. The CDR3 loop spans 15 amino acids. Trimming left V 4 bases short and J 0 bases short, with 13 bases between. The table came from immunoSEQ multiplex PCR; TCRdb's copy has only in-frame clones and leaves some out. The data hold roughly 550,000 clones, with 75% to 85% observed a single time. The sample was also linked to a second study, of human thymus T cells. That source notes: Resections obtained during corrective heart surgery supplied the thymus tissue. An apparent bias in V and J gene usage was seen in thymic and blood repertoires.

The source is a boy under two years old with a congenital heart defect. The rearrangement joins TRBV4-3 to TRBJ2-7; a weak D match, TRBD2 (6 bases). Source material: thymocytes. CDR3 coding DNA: TGCGCCAGCAGCCCACGGGACTTTCCCTCCTACGAGCAGTACTTC. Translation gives CASSPRDFPSYEQYF.